The 6 T cell receptor beta chains given below trace back to one sample, sequenced in a study of Graves' ophthalmopathy and Graves' hyperthyroidism. For repertoire sequencing, the TCR beta CDR3 regions were amplified from RNA transcripts. The library came from an HTBI-primed first-round RT-PCR and a second-round multiplex PCR. TCRdb recomputed calls from the multiplex PCR reads with MiXCR, one row per CDR3 protein. This sample has over 200,000 distinct CDR3 sequences, with 25% to 30% found just once. Sequences were obtained from peripheral blood. The receptors were gathered from a man between 50 and 59 years old with Graves' ophthalmopathy.

In this sample, this clonotype turned up many times. The V call is TRBV10-3, the J call TRBJ2-7, with D perhaps matching TRBD2 (6 bases). Looked up from germline, CDR1 is ENHRY and CDR2 is SYGVKD. With 10 bases removed from V and 5 bases from J, the gap between germline ends came to 18 bases. CDR3 size: 13 residues. The CDR3 bases are TGTGCCACGTGCCGGGACTTGAATAACGAGCAGTACTTC. Amino acids: CATCRDLNNEQYF.

The sample holds many counts of this clonotype. Compared with germline, one end of the junction differs, possibly owing to a read error. This chain links TRBV29-1 with TRBJ1-1; possibly TRBD1 for D (5 bases). CDR1 and CDR2 from the germline V gene are SQVTM and ANQGSEA. The CDR3 runs 13 residues. The CDR3 protein is CSVEDGANTEAFF. The CDR3 bases are TGCAGCGTGGAAGATGGGGCGAACACTGAAGCTTTCTTT.

The rearrangement links TRBV7-2 to TRBJ2-5; 11 bases match TRBD1. CDR1 is SGHTA, CDR2 FQGNSA, per germline. Trimming at V came to 1 base and at J to 0 bases, leaving 10 bases not matched to a gene. The CDR3 has 19 residues. Here the CDR3 DNA reads TGTGCCAGCAGCTTAGGCTTAGGGACAGGGGGGGGCTACCAAGAGACCCAGTACTTC. Its protein product is CASSLGLGTGGGYQETQYF.

The V gene is TRBV15, the J gene TRBJ2-7; D is ambiguous. The CDR3 consists of 15 residues. The germline V and J ends were trimmed by 4 bases and 3 bases, with 16 bases remaining between them. CDR1 LNHNV and CDR2 YYDKDF come from the germline V gene (reference sequence). CDR3 loop: CATSTNANPYYEQYF. CDR3 DNA sequence: TGTGCCACCAGCACAAACGCCAACCCGTACTACGAGCAGTACTTC.

CDR3 nucleotides: TGTGCCAGCAGTTTGCGGGGGGGAGGGGTCTACGAGCAGTACTTC. Protein product: CASSLRGGGVYEQYF. V is TRBV27 and J is TRBJ2-7; 9 nucleotides agree with TRBD2. The junction had 6 bases not matched to a gene; V was cut back by 3 bases and J by 3 bases. The CDR3 has 15 residues. In germline, CDR1 is MNHEY, CDR2 SMNVEV (reference sequence).

This clonotype has a count of ten or more. The chain couples TRBV12-3 or TRBV12-4 to TRBJ2-7; the D is unclear. V dropped 3 bases and J dropped 3 bases, with 6 bases sitting between them. The CDR3 totals 12 residues. The CDR3 spells CASSFGDYEQYF. The CDR3 DNA sequence: TGTGCCAGCAGTTTTGGGGACTACGAGCAGTACTTC.